A single sample is the source of the 13 T cell receptor beta chains below, sequenced in a study of spatial heterogeneity in lung cancer. Study results and limitations: Expanded intratumoral alpha and beta TCR counts tracked tumor mutation counts.

Time point given: sample taken at primary tumor resection. TCRdb reprocessed the 5' RACE reads via MiXCR and lists one record per CDR3 protein. Of 4,000 or so distinct CDR3 sequences in the sample, 7.5% to 10% were seen once. Their cognate antigens are unknown. The material was lung tumor tissue, obtained at surgery. Every receptor here comes from a male donor with early-stage non-small cell lung cancer.

This clonotype is medium-sized by share. The chain couples TRBV6-5 to TRBJ2-6; 12 nucleotides agree with TRBD2. CDR1 and CDR2 (germline): MNHEY, SVGAGI. Losses at the gene ends were 0 bases for V and 3 bases for J; bases not matched to a gene: 6. This CDR3 has 19 residues. The CDR3 spells CASSYSILAGGYGANVLTF. CDR3 sequence (DNA): TGTGCCAGCAGTTACTCGATCCTAGCGGGAGGGTATGGGGCCAACGTCCTGACTTTC.

This sequence joins TRBV28 and TRBJ2-7; TRBD2 aligns across 8 bases. The CDR3 is 15 residues long. Germline V gene data show CDR1 as MDHEN and CDR2 as SYDVKM. J was trimmed by 5 bases and V by 2 bases; bases with no gene match: 8. The CDR3 protein is CASSLAGGGLDEQYF. In nucleotides, the CDR3 is TGTGCCAGCAGTTTAGCGGGAGGAGGGTTGGACGAGCAGTACTTC.

This clonotype was observed at least ten times. This CDR3 reads CASGENTEAFF. CDR3 coding DNA: TGTGCTAGTGGTGAGAACACTGAAGCTTTCTTT. The J gene is TRBJ1-1, the V gene TRBV12-5; D uncertain. Germline V gene lookup returns CDR1 LGHNT and CDR2 FRNRAP. Trimming took 5 bases from V and 1 from J, leaving 2 bases between them. The CDR3 sequence is 11 residues long.

Ten or more counts support this clonotype. J is TRBJ1-3 and V is TRBV4-3, with D unclear. The germline V gene encodes CDR1 LGHNA and CDR2 YSLEER. V dropped 4 bases and J dropped 0 bases, with 13 bases sitting between them. This CDR3 comprises 16 residues. Written as DNA, the CDR3 is TGCGCCAGCAGCCCATCGACCGTCTCCTCTGGAAACACCATATATTTT. Translating gives CASSPSTVSSGNTIYF.

This clonotype was seen a handful of times. The V call is TRBV12-2, the J call TRBJ2-7; the table calls TRBD2, which could not be checked here. TRBV12-2 is a pseudogene. The CDR3 contains 17 residues. CDR3 nucleotide sequence: TGTGCAAGTCGCTTAGTAGGACTAGCGGGCATGGAATACGAGCAGTACTTC. As protein: CASRLVGLAGMEYEQYF.

This clonotype qualifies as large. This rearrangement joins TRBV7-9 to TRBJ2-7, with D uncertain. Germline CDR1 SEHNR, CDR2 FQNEAQ (reference sequence). This CDR3 is 13 amino acids long. V lost 5 bases and J lost 6, with 14 bases in between. The CDR3 spells CASSLETWPEQYF. Here the CDR3 DNA reads TGTGCCAGCAGCCTGGAGACTTGGCCCGAGCAGTACTTC. The variable domain in full, with the rest retrieved from reference TRBV7-9 and TRBJ2-7, is DTGVSQNPRHKITKRGQNVTFRCDPISEHNRLYWYRQTLGQGPEFLTYFQNEAQLEKSRLLSDRFSAERPKGSFSTLEIQRTEQGDSAMYLCASSLETWPEQYFGPGTRLTVT.

This clonotype was counted at least ten times. The chain is built from TRBV6-2 or TRBV6-3 and TRBJ1-1; no firm D call. The CDR3 is made up of 15 amino acids. Trimming stripped 0 bases from V and 6 bases from J, with 14 bases between. Germline assignment: CDR1 MNHEY and CDR2 SVGEGT. The CDR3 DNA reads TGTGCCAGCAGTTACTCTGGGCCCCCGACTCCTGAAGCTTTCTTT. The encoded protein is CASSYSGPPTPEAFF.

This clonotype is judged medium-sized. The genes are TRBV19 and TRBJ1-5, with a possible D match to TRBD1 (5 bases). This CDR3 region has 14 residues. The V end was cut by 5 bases, the J end by 2 bases, with 10 bases between. Germline loops: CDR1 LNHDA, CDR2 SQIVND (reference sequence). The CDR3 sequence: CASSGTGGNQPQHF. CDR3 DNA sequence: TGTGCCAGTAGTGGGACTGGCGGCAATCAGCCCCAGCATTTT.

There are a few counts of this clonotype. This chain joins TRBV27 and TRBJ2-3, with D hard to call. CDR3 size: 13 residues. The ends were cut back, 1 base at V and 5 bases at J, with 7 bases in the middle. Looked up from germline, CDR1 is MNHEY and CDR2 is SMNVEV (reference sequence). The CDR3 here is CASSLWGVDTQYF. The CDR3 bases are TGTGCCAGCAGTTTATGGGGTGTAGATACGCAGTATTTT.

This clonotype is labeled medium-sized. This rearrangement joins TRBV7-2 to TRBJ2-5; D may correspond to TRBD1 or TRBD2 (5 bases each). This CDR3 comprises 12 residues. CDR1 is SGHTA and CDR2 is FQGNSA in the germline V gene. The V end lost 6 bases, the J end lost 5 bases, and 10 bases lay between the germline ends. The CDR3 region is CASRGVRETQYF. The CDR3 nucleotides are TGTGCCAGCAGGGGGGTACGTGAGACCCAGTACTTC.

This clonotype was detected many times. The V gene is TRBV28, the J gene TRBJ2-1; TRBD2 matches at 7 bases. The CDR3 sequence is 15 residues long. Germline values: CDR1 MDHEN, CDR2 SYDVKM. After removal of 1 base from V and 5 bases from J, the junction contained 5 bases not matched to a gene. CDR3 in DNA: TGTGCCAGCAGTTTATTTGGCGGGAGCCACAATGAGCAGTTCTTC. Translating gives CASSLFGGSHNEQFF.

J is TRBJ2-5 and V is TRBV10-3; D uncertain. Trimming pared 0 bases from V and 2 bases from J, leaving 1 base between. There are 12 residues in the CDR3. Germline V lookup: CDR1 ENHRY, CDR2 SYGVKD. The DNA of the CDR3 is TGTGCCATCAGTGAGTCGCAAGAGACCCAGTACTTC. It codes for CAISESQETQYF.

This clonotype ranks as medium-sized. The chain couples TRBV25-1 to TRBJ2-2; D is ambiguous. Trimming stripped 1 base from V and 7 bases from J, with 4 bases between. The CDR3 has 12 amino acids. The V gene's germline CDR1 is MGHDK and CDR2 SYGVNS. Here the CDR3 reads CASSEFFGELFF. The CDR3 region has the DNA TGTGCCAGCAGTGAATTTTTCGGGGAGCTGTTTTTT. Complete variable domain (other parts from reference TRBV25-1 and TRBJ2-2): EADIYQTPRYLVIGTGKKITLECSQTMGHDKMYWYQQDPGMELHLIHYSYGVNSTEKGDLSSESTVSRIRTEHFPLTLESARPSHTSQYLCASSEFFGELFFGEGSRLTVL.